The T cell receptor beta chain described here comes from a study of cytomegalovirus exposure and HLA in healthy donors. Notes on the study in general: The study designated roughly 150 TCR beta chains cytomegalovirus-associated.

In the case of this clone: As yet, its antigen is unknown.

Both 60 Vbeta primers and 13 Jbeta primers went into the PCR. The repertoire was sequenced with immunoSEQ multiplex PCR; TCRdb's copy has only in-frame clones and lacks some. The sample lists under 150,000 clones, 75% to 90% occurring once. Germline CDR1 and CDR2: MNHNS and SASEGT. Trimming cost V 2 bases and J 3 bases, with 10 bases left between them. The CDR3 spans 14 residues. Sequencing input: PBMCs. This receptor was identified in a woman aged 40 to 49 in good health and CMV-seronegative. The chain is built from TRBV6-1 and TRBJ1-1; tentative D call: TRBD1 (5 bases). The CDR3 bases are TGTGCCAGCAGTGAAAGGGGTTTGGACACTGAAGCTTTCTTT. Its protein is CASSERGLDTEAFF.